The clone carrying this T cell receptor beta chain came up a few times. Its target is not known. After removal of 6 bases from V and 0 bases from J, the junction contained 13 bases not matched to a gene. Germline assignment: CDR1 MGHDK and CDR2 SYGVNS. The CDR3 spans 18 residues. Ophthalmopathy patients all had a Clinical Activity Score of at least 3, a NOSPECS grade of at least 4 and disease under 3 months old. The entry originates in a study of T cells in Graves' hyperthyroidism and ophthalmopathy. Study-wide context: The blood sample was taken at first diagnosis, before treatment began. Study observations and caveats: Onset of ophthalmopathy came a median approximately 6.8 months after the model predicted it.

TCR beta CDR3 regions were amplified from RNA. RT-PCR in the first round (using the HTBI primer set) targeted the TCR CDR3. A single record per CDR3 protein comes from TCRdb applying MiXCR to the multiplex PCR reads. Of roughly 500,000 distinct CDR3 sequences in the sample, about 15% were seen once. Material: blood. The V and J genes are TRBV25-1 and TRBJ2-5, with TRBD1 matching 10 bases. The sequence derives from a woman in her 30s with Graves' ophthalmopathy. Written as DNA, the CDR3 is TGTGCCAGCAGCGTCGGACAGGGGGAAGTCAGATACCAAGAGACCCAGTACTTC. Translation: CASSVGQGEVRYQETQYF.